This T cell receptor (beta chain) was documented in a study of blood T cells in healthy people across ages. Study results and limitations: Compared with aged donors, long-lived donors showed fewer expanded clones, suggesting selection.

As regards this clonotype: The antigen is unknown. A read error may be the cause here, since a much bigger clone is one base away.

Sample-barcoded 5' priming and a J-beta primer mix drove a second PCR of about 6 to 11 cycles. Template switching added a 12-random-nucleotide identifier to every cDNA molecule. TCRdb analysed the 5' RACE reads with MiXCR anew, one entry per CDR3 protein. The data show 1.5 million to 2 million distinct CDR3 sequences, approximately 28% seen once. Healthy individuals of Caucasian origin from Russia, aged roughly 6 to 95, served as donors. Isolating PBMCs gave at least 6 million of these cells per sample. The germline CDR1 and CDR2 sequences are SGHRS and YFSETQ. V lost 4 bases, J lost 2 bases, and 19 bases lay in between. The CDR3 spans 16 residues.

The receptor was derived from a woman aged 25-40 years in good health. This chain joins TRBV5-1 and TRBJ2-7; D unresolved. The sample consisted of blood. The CDR3, as DNA: TGCGCCAGCAGCGCAGGATGCAGTCTTGGCGCCTACGAGCAGTACTTC. Translating gives CASSAGCSLGAYEQYF.